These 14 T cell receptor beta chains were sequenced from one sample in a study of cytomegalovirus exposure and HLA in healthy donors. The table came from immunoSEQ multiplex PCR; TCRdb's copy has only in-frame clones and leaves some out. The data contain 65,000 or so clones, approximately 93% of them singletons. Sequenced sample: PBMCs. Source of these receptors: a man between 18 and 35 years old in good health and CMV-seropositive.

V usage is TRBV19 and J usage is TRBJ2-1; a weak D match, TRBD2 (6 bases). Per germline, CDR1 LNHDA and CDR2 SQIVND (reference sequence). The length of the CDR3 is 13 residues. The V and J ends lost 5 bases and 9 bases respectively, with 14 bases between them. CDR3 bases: TGTGCCAGTAGTCAGACTAGTATAGGTGAGCAGTTCTTC. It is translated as CASSQTSIGEQFF.

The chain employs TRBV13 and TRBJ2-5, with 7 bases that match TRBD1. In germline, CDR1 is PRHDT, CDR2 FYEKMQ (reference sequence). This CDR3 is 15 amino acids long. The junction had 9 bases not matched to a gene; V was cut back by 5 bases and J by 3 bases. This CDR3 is CASSRTGVVKETQYF. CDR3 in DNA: TGTGCCAGCAGCCGAACAGGGGTCGTAAAAGAGACCCAGTACTTC.

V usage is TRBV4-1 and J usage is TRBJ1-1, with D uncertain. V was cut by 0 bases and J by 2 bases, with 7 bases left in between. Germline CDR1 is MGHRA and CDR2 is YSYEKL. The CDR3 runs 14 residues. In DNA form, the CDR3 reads TGCGCCAGCAGCCAAGAAGAGGGCAACACTGAAGCTTTCTTT. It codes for CASSQEEGNTEAFF.

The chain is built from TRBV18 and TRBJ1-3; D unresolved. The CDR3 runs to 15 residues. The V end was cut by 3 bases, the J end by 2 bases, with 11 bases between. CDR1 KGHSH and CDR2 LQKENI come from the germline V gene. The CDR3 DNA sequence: TGTGCCAGCTCACCTCCGGTCACTACTGGAAACACCATATATTTT. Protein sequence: CASSPPVTTGNTIYF.

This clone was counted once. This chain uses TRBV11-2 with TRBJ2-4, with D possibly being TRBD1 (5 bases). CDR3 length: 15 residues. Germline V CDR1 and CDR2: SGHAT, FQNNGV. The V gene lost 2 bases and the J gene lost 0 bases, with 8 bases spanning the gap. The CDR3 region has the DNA TGTGCCAGCAGCTTACAGGGCGTAGCCAAAAACATTCAGTACTTC. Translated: CASSLQGVAKNIQYF.

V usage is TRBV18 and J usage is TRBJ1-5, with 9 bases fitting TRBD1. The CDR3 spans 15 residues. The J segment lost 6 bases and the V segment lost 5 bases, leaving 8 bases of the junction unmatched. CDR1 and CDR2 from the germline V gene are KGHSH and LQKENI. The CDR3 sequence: CASSSTGTGIQPQHF. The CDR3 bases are TGTGCCAGCTCATCCACCGGGACAGGGATTCAGCCCCAGCATTTT. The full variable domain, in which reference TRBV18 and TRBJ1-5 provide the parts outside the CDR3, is NAGVMQNPRHLVRRRGQEARLRCSPMKGHSHVYWYRQLPEEGLKFMVYLQKENIIDESGMPKERFSAEFPKEGPSILRIQQVVRGDSAAYFCASSSTGTGIQPQHFGDGTRLSIL.

The CDR3: CASTQSGTMNTEAFF. CDR3 nucleotides: TGTGCCAGCACCCAGAGCGGAACGATGAACACTGAAGCTTTCTTT. This chain uses TRBV21-1 with TRBJ1-1. TRBV21-1 is described as a pseudogene. The CDR3 has 15 amino acids.

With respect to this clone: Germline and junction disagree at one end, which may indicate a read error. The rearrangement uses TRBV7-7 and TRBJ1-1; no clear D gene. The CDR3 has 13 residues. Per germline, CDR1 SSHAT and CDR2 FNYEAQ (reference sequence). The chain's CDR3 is CASSLSENTEAFF. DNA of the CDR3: TGTGCTAGCAGCCTCTCAGAGAACACTGAAGCTTTCTTT.

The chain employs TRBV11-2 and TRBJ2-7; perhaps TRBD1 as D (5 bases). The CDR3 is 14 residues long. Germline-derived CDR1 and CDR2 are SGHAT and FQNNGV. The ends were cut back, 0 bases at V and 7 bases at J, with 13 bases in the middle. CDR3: CASSLDSLGREQYF. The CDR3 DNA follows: TGTGCCAGCAGCTTAGATTCCCTGGGGCGGGAGCAGTACTTC.

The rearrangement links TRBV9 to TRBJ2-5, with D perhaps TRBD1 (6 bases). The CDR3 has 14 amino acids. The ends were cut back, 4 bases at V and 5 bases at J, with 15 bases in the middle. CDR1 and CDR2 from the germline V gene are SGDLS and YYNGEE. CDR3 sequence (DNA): TGTGCCAGCAGCACCCAGGGGTGGGAGGAGACCCAGTACTTC. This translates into CASSTQGWEETQYF. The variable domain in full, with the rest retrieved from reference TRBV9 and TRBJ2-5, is DSGVTQTPKHLITATGQRVTLRCSPRSGDLSVYWYQQSLDQGLQFLIQYYNGEERAKGNILERFSAQQFPDLHSELNLSSLELGDSALYFCASSTQGWEETQYFGPGTRLLVL.

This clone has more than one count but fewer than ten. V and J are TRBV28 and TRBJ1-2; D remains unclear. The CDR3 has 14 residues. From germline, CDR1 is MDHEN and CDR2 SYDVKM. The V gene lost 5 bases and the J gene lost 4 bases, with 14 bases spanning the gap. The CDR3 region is CASSAEAASYGYTF. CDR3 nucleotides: TGTGCCAGCAGTGCAGAGGCGGCGAGCTATGGCTACACCTTC.

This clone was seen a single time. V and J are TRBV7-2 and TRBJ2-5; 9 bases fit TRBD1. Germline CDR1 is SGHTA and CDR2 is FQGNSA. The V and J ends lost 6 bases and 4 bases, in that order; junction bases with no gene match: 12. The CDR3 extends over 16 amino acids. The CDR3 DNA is TGTGCCAGCAGAGTGTCTCTAACAGGGGGCATAGAGACCCAGTACTTC. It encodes CASRVSLTGGIETQYF.

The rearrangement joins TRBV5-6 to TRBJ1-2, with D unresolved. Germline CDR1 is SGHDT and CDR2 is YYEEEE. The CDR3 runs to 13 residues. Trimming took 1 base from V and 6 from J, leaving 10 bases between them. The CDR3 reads CASSLLQANGYTF. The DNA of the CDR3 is TGTGCCAGCAGCTTGTTGCAAGCGAATGGCTACACCTTC. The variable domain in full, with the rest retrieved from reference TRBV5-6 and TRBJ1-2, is DAGVTQSPTHLIKTRGQQVTLRCSPKSGHDTVSWYQQALGQGPQFIFQYYEEEERQRGNFPDRFSGHQFPNYSSELNVNALLLGDSALYLCASSLLQANGYTFGSGTRLTVV.

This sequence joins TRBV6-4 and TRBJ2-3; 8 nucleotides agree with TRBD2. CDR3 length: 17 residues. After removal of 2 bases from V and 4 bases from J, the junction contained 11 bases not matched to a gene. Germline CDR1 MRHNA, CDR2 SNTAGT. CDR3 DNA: TGTGCCAGCAGTGACCCCTACCTTGGACTAGCCCCAGATACGCAGTATTTT. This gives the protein CASSDPYLGLAPDTQYF.